The clone carrying this TCR beta chain was recorded many times. What it binds is not known. The sample is drawn from a study of prognosis after radiotherapy for stage I lung cancer. On the study more broadly: The tumor was squamous cell carcinoma for roughly 7 patients; for more than ten, it was adenocarcinoma. Study-level results: Where distant metastases developed, patients had lower Shannon entropy after stereotactic body radiation therapy. Clone counts measured for unique TCRs fell after stereotactic body radiation therapy, median approximately 9,600 versus 7,200.

Trimming took 5 bases from V and 5 from J, leaving 22 bases between them. Germline V CDR1 and CDR2: SEHNR, FQNEAQ (reference sequence). The CDR3 contains 16 residues. Multiplex PCR in two rounds served to amplify TCR beta CDR3 from genomic DNA. Primers (each specific to one TRBV or TRBJ gene) were used in first-round PCR. Each CDR3 protein gets one entry after TCRdb re-called the multiplex PCR reads with MiXCR. The repertoire consists of some 15,000 distinct CDR3 sequences, with 50% to 70% occurring once and the leading ten covering about 25%. This clonotype was obtained from a donor over 45 with non-small cell lung cancer. The gene calls are TRBV7-9 and TRBJ2-7; D might be TRBD1 (6 bases). The sample consisted of PBMCs, taken before or after stereotactic body radiation therapy (not recorded which). The CDR3 sequence is CASSPLDRDKRDEQYF. The CDR3, as DNA: TGTGCCAGCAGCCCACTTGACCGGGACAAGAGGGACGAGCAGTACTTC.